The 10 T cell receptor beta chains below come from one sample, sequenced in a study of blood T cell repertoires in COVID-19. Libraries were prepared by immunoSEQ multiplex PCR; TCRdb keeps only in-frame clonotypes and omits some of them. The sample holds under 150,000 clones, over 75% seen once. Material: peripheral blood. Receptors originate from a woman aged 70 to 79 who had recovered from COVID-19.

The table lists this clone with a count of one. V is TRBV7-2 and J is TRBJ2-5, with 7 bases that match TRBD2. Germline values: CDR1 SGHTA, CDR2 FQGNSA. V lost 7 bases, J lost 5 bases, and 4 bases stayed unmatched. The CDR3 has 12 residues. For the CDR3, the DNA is TGTGCCAGCACCCCCGGGGGGGAGACCCAGTACTTC. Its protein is CASTPGGETQYF.

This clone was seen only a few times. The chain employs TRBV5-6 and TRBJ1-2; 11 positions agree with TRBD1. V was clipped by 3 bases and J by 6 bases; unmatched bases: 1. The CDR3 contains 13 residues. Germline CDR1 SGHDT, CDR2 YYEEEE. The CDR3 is CASSWDRGNGYTF. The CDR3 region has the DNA TGTGCCAGCAGCTGGGACAGGGGGAATGGCTACACCTTC.

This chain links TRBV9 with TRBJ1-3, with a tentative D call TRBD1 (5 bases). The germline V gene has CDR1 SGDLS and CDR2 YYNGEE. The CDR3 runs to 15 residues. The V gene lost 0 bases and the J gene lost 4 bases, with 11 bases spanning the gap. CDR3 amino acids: CASSVAGGTGNTIYF. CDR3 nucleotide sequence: TGTGCCAGCAGCGTAGCGGGGGGTACGGGAAACACCATATATTTT. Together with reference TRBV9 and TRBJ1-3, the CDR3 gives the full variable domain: DSGVTQTPKHLITATGQRVTLRCSPRSGDLSVYWYQQSLDQGLQFLIQYYNGEERAKGNILERFSAQQFPDLHSELNLSSLELGDSALYFCASSVAGGTGNTIYFGEGSWLTVV.

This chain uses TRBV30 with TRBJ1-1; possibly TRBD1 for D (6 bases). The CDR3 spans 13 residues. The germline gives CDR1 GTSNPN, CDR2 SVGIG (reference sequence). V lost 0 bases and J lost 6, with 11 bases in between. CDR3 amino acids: CAWSVMGAAEAFF. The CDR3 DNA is TGTGCCTGGAGTGTAATGGGGGCAGCTGAAGCTTTCTTT. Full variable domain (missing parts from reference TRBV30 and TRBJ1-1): SQTIHQWPATLVQPVGSPLSLECTVEGTSNPNLYWYRQAAGRGLQLLFYSVGIGQISSEVPQNLSASRPQDRQFILSSKKLLLSDSGFYLCAWSVMGAAEAFFGQGTRLTVV.

DNA of the CDR3: TGTGCCAGCAGCTTAGGGGCCCCGGCGAATTCACCCCTCCACTTT. Amino acids: CASSLGAPANSPLHF. The rearrangement joins TRBV7-9 to TRBJ1-6; the D is unclear. The germline CDR1 and CDR2 sequences are SEHNR and FQNEAQ (reference sequence). Trimming cost V 1 base and J 7 bases, with 11 bases left between them. The CDR3 loop spans 15 amino acids.

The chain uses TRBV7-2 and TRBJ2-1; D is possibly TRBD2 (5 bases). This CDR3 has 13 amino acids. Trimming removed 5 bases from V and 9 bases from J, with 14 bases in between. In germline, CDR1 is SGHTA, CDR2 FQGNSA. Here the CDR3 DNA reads TGTGCCAGCAGCCCCGGATTCCGGGGTGAGCAGTTCTTC. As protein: CASSPGFRGEQFF.

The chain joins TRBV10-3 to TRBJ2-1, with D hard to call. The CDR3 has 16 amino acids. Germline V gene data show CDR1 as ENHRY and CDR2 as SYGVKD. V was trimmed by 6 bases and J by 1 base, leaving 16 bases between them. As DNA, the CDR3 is TGTGCCATCAGGGCCCTCGGGTCGCAGTCCTACAATGAGCAGTTCTTC. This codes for CAIRALGSQSYNEQFF.

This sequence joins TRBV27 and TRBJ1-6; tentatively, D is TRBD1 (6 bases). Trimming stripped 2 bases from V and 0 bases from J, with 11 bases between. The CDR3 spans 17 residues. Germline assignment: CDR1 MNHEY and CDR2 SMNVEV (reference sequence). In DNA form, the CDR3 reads TGTGCCAGCAGTTTAAACAGGGCGAGCTCCTATAATTCACCCCTCCACTTT. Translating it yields CASSLNRASSYNSPLHF.

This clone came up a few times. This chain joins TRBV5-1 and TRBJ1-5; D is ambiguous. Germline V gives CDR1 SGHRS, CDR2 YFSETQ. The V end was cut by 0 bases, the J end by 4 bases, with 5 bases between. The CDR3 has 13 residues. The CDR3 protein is CASSLGPNQPQHF. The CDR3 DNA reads TGCGCCAGCAGCTTGGGTCCAAATCAGCCCCAGCATTTT.

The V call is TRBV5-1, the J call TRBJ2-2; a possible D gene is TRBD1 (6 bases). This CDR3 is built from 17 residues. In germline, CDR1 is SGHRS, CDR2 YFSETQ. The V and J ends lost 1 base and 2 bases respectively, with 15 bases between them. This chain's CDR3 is CASSLLPGTTNTGELFF. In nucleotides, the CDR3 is TGCGCCAGCAGCTTGCTCCCCGGGACAACTAACACCGGGGAGCTGTTTTTT.